The rows below give T cell receptor beta chains drawn from one sample of a study of blood T cells in healthy people across ages. TCRdb used MiXCR to reprocess the 5' RACE reads, holding one entry per CDR3 protein. This repertoire shows roughly 800,000 distinct CDR3 sequences, roughly 60% found once; its top ten account for approximately 23%. Source material: blood. The receptors were sampled from a man younger than 40 in good health. CDR3s include the opening cysteine and the closing phenylalanine or tryptophan. D genes are given only for firm matches. Clone size is given for some rows only: seen once, a few or many times, or a class if the clone is expanded.

clone_size d_call j_call v_call cdr3_aa cdr3_nt
- - TRBJ2-7 TRBV27 CASNPKVTYEQYF TGTGCCAGCAATCCCAAGGTAACCTACGAGCAGTACTTC
- TRBD2 TRBJ2-3 TRBV10-3 CATRTSGRATDTQYF TGTGCCACACGGACTAGCGGGAGAGCGACAGATACGCAGTATTTT
- - TRBJ2-7 TRBV5-1 CASSLEQPAYEQYF TGCGCCAGCAGCTTGGAACAGCCGGCCTACGAGCAGTACTTC
- - TRBJ2-3 TRBV5-1 CASSLEQREYTQYF TGCGCCAGCAGCTTGGAACAGAGGGAGTATACGCAGTATTTT
- TRBD1 TRBJ1-5 TRBV20-1 CSARNSATGQPNQPQHF TGCAGTGCTAGAAATTCGGCCACGGGACAGCCGAATCAGCCCCAGCATTTT
few - TRBJ2-4 TRBV10-2 CASSPLRQAAKNIQYF TGCGCCAGCAGTCCTCTGCGGCAGGCAGCCAAAAACATTCAGTACTTC
- - TRBJ1-5 TRBV28 CASSLYTAGQPQHF TGTGCCAGCAGTTTATATACAGCGGGGCAGCCCCAGCATTTT
few - TRBJ2-7 TRBV29-1 CSVEQGYEQYF TGCAGCGTTGAACAGGGATACGAGCAGTACTTC
- - TRBJ2-1 TRBV7-8 CASSQIGATPGNEQFF TGTGCCAGCAGCCAAATAGGAGCCACCCCGGGCAATGAGCAGTTCTTC
- - TRBJ1-1 TRBV18 CASSPPPQARYTEAFF TGTGCCAGCTCACCACCCCCTCAGGCTCGGTACACTGAAGCTTTCTTT
- - TRBJ2-1 TRBV4-2 CASSQDAHEQFF TGTGCCAGCAGCCAAGATGCCCATGAGCAGTTCTTC
few - TRBJ2-1 TRBV7-2 CASSLDVRSINEQFF TGTGCCAGCAGCTTAGATGTCAGGAGCATCAATGAGCAGTTCTTC
- TRBD1 TRBJ1-1 TRBV29-1 CSVVPSTGTGGTEAFF TGCAGCGTTGTCCCTTCAACCGGGACAGGGGGCACTGAAGCTTTCTTT
- - TRBJ2-7 TRBV5-1 CASSLESGSVTEQYF TGCGCCAGCAGCTTGGAAAGTGGGTCCGTTACCGAGCAGTACTTC
- - TRBJ2-7 TRBV3-1 CASSQDVGGYEQYF TGTGCCAGCAGCCAAGACGTGGGTGGCTACGAGCAGTACTTC
- - TRBJ2-6 TRBV3-1 CASSQGTPSGANVLTF TGTGCCAGCAGCCAAGGGACACCTTCTGGGGCCAACGTCCTGACTTTC
- TRBD1 TRBJ1-1 TRBV28 CASSSKDRGRGDAFF TGTGCCAGCAGTTCCAAGGACAGGGGGAGAGGGGACGCTTTCTTT
- TRBD1 TRBJ1-5 TRBV2 CASSAGQGHQPQHF TGTGCCAGCAGTGCCGGACAGGGCCATCAGCCCCAGCATTTT
- TRBD2 TRBJ2-1 TRBV10-2 CASRASGGVYNEQFF TGCGCCAGCAGGGCTAGCGGGGGGGTCTACAATGAGCAGTTCTTC
- - TRBJ2-7 TRBV7-9 CASSPSQNYEQYF TGTGCCAGCAGCCCCTCACAAAACTACGAGCAGTACTTC
few TRBD2 TRBJ2-1 TRBV6-2/TRBV6-3 CASTELAGGFSEQFF TGTGCCAGCACCGAACTAGCGGGAGGGTTTAGTGAGCAGTTCTTC
- TRBD1 TRBJ2-7 TRBV20-1 CSARVADRGRDRGYEQYF TGCAGTGCTAGAGTCGCGGACAGGGGAAGGGACAGGGGCTACGAGCAGTACTTC
- TRBD1 TRBJ1-2 TRBV25-1 CASNALDRGDGYTF TGTGCCAGCAACGCCCTGGACAGGGGCGATGGCTACACCTTC
many TRBD2 TRBJ2-3 TRBV6-4 CASSPGLAADTQYF TGTGCCAGCAGCCCGGGACTAGCGGCGGATACGCAGTATTTT
- - TRBJ2-1 TRBV5-1 CASSLSESEQFF TGCGCCAGCAGCTTAAGCGAAAGTGAGCAGTTCTTC
few TRBD1 TRBJ2-3 TRBV27 CASSTGQGYTDTQYF TGTGCCAGCTCCACTGGACAGGGGTACACAGATACGCAGTATTTT
- - TRBJ1-5 TRBV12-3/TRBV12-4 CASSLKGFGNQPQHF TGTGCCAGCAGTTTGAAAGGGTTCGGCAATCAGCCCCAGCATTTT
- - TRBJ1-2 TRBV5-5 CASSLGADLSGYTF TGTGCCAGCAGCTTGGGGGCGGACCTCTCTGGCTACACCTTC
few - TRBJ2-1 TRBV27 CASSLGPGGYNEQFF TGTGCCAGCAGTTTAGGCCCTGGGGGGTACAATGAGCAGTTCTTC
- - TRBJ1-2 TRBV12-3/TRBV12-4 CASRPMNGYGYTF TGTGCCAGCAGACCGATGAATGGGTATGGCTACACCTTC
- - TRBJ1-5 TRBV12-3/TRBV12-4 CASSPQTSGRLSIDQPQHF TGTGCCAGCAGTCCACAAACCTCGGGCAGACTTTCCATTGATCAGCCCCAGCATTTT
few - TRBJ2-7 TRBV25-1 CATLFAGEQYF TGTGCCACTCTTTTCGCGGGGGAGCAGTACTTC
- - TRBJ2-1 TRBV20-1 CSARDSTGRYNEQFF TGCAGTGCTAGAGATAGCACGGGCCGCTACAATGAGCAGTTCTTC
few - TRBJ2-6 TRBV10-3 CAIKQGPLTNVLTF TGTGCCATCAAACAGGGACCCTTGACCAACGTCCTGACTTTC
- TRBD2 TRBJ2-7 TRBV6-2/TRBV6-3 CASSYGRETGEQYF TGTGCCAGCAGTTACGGGCGGGAGACGGGTGAGCAGTACTTC
- - TRBJ1-5 TRBV19 CASSISSAYSNQPQHF TGTGCCAGTAGTATTTCTTCCGCGTATAGCAATCAGCCCCAGCATTTT
- - TRBJ1-2 TRBV6-5 CASSYSRAVTVGYTF TGTGCCAGCAGTTACTCGAGGGCCGTGACAGTTGGCTACACCTTC
few TRBD2 TRBJ2-1 TRBV6-2/TRBV6-3 CASRTRLAGVREQFF TGTGCCAGCAGGACTCGACTAGCGGGAGTCAGGGAGCAGTTCTTC
- TRBD1 TRBJ2-5 TRBV7-9 CASSLYGTGARETQYF TGTGCCAGCAGCTTATACGGGACAGGGGCCCGGGAGACCCAGTACTTC
- TRBD2 TRBJ2-7 TRBV6-5 CASSYSPSGGYNEQYF TGTGCCAGCAGTTACTCGCCTTCGGGGGGATACAATGAGCAGTACTTC
- TRBD1 TRBJ1-2 TRBV7-9 CASSRDREGYGYTF TGTGCCAGCAGTCGAGACAGGGAAGGCTATGGCTACACCTTC
- - TRBJ2-4 TRBV20-1 CSADEWAKNVQYF TGCAGTGCTGATGAGTGGGCCAAAAACGTTCAGTACTTC
- - TRBJ2-1 TRBV20-1 CSARFWRAGRIAEQFF TGCAGTGCTAGATTTTGGAGGGCAGGGCGAATTGCTGAGCAGTTCTTC
- - TRBJ2-7 TRBV6-1 CASSKGQYEQYF TGTGCCAGCAGCAAAGGACAGTACGAGCAGTACTTC
- - TRBJ2-1 TRBV7-2 CASSSDTSYNEQFF TGTGCCAGCAGCTCGGACACCTCCTACAATGAGCAGTTCTTC
- TRBD2 TRBJ2-1 TRBV27 CASSFFGGVFNEQFF TGTGCCAGCAGTTTTTTCGGGGGGGTATTTAATGAGCAGTTCTTC
many - TRBJ2-5 TRBV15 CATSSERLEQETQYF TGTGCCACCAGCAGTGAACGCCTAGAACAAGAGACCCAGTACTTC
few - TRBJ2-7 TRBV4-2 CATSPGGPYEQYF TGTGCCACTTCCCCGGGTGGACCCTACGAGCAGTACTTC
- TRBD2 TRBJ2-3 TRBV5-4 CASSLSGRVIDTQYF TGTGCCAGCAGCCTTAGCGGGAGAGTCATAGATACGCAGTATTTT
- TRBD2 TRBJ2-5 TRBV18 CAGSPVGGEETQYF TGTGCCGGCTCACCAGTCGGGGGGGAAGAGACCCAGTACTTC
- TRBD1 TRBJ2-1 TRBV20-1 CSAREPTGGAYNEQFF TGCAGTGCTAGAGAACCTACAGGGGGCGCGTACAATGAGCAGTTCTTC
- - TRBJ2-1 TRBV6-2/TRBV6-3 CASSYGRAAQFF TGTGCCAGCAGTTACGGTCGAGCGGCGCAGTTCTTC
- TRBD2 TRBJ2-3 TRBV7-2 CASSVVTSGTDTQYF TGTGCCAGCAGCGTCGTTACTAGCGGCACAGATACGCAGTATTTT
few - TRBJ1-1 TRBV20-1 CSARDLRGTEAFF TGCAGTGCTAGAGATCTACGGGGCACTGAAGCTTTCTTT
few - TRBJ1-1 TRBV29-1 CSVAGMPEAFF TGCAGCGTTGCAGGGATGCCTGAAGCTTTCTTT